In its sample, the clone carrying this TCR beta chain was seen many times. TCRdb ran MiXCR on the 5' RACE reads and lists one entry per CDR3 protein. The table shows 500,000 or so distinct CDR3 sequences, with approximately 22% occurring only once. The data stem from a study of identical twins. The CDR3 loop spans 13 amino acids. Trimming stripped 6 bases from V and 7 bases from J, with 13 bases between. Germline assignment: CDR1 MNHEY and CDR2 SVGEGT. These data also formed part of another study, on T cells expressing NK-cell markers.

The sequence came from a woman aged 18-29 years in good health. The sequenced material came from CD4+ T cells sorted from blood. The V and J genes are TRBV6-2 or TRBV6-3 and TRBJ2-1; D is unclear. CDR3 sequence: CASRLSGDNEQFF. CDR3 nucleotide sequence: TGTGCCAGCAGACTCTCTGGGGATAATGAGCAGTTCTTC.